These 5 T cell receptor beta chains originate from one sample sequenced in a study of T cells in Graves' hyperthyroidism and ophthalmopathy. It was RNA transcripts that yielded the amplified TCR beta CDR3 regions. The HTBI primer set was used in a first-round RT-PCR of the TCR CDR3. TCRdb analysed the multiplex PCR reads with MiXCR anew, one entry per CDR3 protein. The data show 250,000 or so distinct CDR3 sequences, about 14% seen once. Sequencing used blood. Receptors were obtained from a woman between 40 and 50 years old with Graves' hyperthyroidism that later progressed to Graves' ophthalmopathy.

This clonotype was detected many times. The chain has TRBV5-1 and TRBJ2-2; TRBD2 agrees at 7 bases. This CDR3 contains 13 residues. Trimming at V came to 4 bases and at J to 5 bases, leaving 2 bases not matched to a gene. Germline V CDR1 and CDR2: SGHRS, YFSETQ. CDR3 nucleotide sequence: TGCGCCAGCAGCCCTAGCGGAACCGGGGAGCTGTTTTTT. It translates to CASSPSGTGELFF. Variable domain in full (rest from reference TRBV5-1 and TRBJ2-2): KAGVTQTPRYLIKTRGQQVTLSCSPISGHRSVSWYQQTPGQGLQFLFEYFSETQRNKGNFPGRFSGRQFSNSRSEMNVSTLELGDSALYLCASSPSGTGELFFGEGSRLTVL.

This clonotype was recorded many times. This chain links TRBV18 with TRBJ1-1; D perhaps matches TRBD1 (5 bases). Germline V gene data show CDR1 as KGHSH and CDR2 as LQKENI. The CDR3 is made up of 15 amino acids. V shed 1 base and J shed 1 base, with 10 bases lying between them. CDR3 loop: CASSPRQGANTEAFF. The CDR3 coding sequence is TGTGCCAGCTCACCACGTCAGGGCGCGAACACTGAAGCTTTCTTT. The full variable domain, in which reference TRBV18 and TRBJ1-1 provide the parts outside the CDR3, is NAGVMQNPRHLVRRRGQEARLRCSPMKGHSHVYWYRQLPEEGLKFMVYLQKENIIDESGMPKERFSAEFPKEGPSILRIQQVVRGDSAAYFCASSPRQGANTEAFFGQGTRLTVV.

This clonotype was detected a few times. This chain connects TRBV9 to TRBJ2-1; TRBD2 matches 9 bases. This CDR3 has 16 amino acids. Per germline, CDR1 SGDLS and CDR2 YYNGEE. With V trimmed by 0 bases and J by 2 bases, 3 bases remained unmatched. CDR3 DNA: TGTGCCAGCAGCGTAGCTCTAGCGGGGACCTACAATGAGCAGTTCTTC. It yields the protein CASSVALAGTYNEQFF.

Ten or more counts support this clonotype. This chain joins TRBV6-1 and TRBJ2-7, with a possible D match to TRBD2 (6 bases). This CDR3 contains 15 residues. Trimming removed 3 bases at V and 6 bases at J, with 18 bases between. The germline CDR1 and CDR2 sequences are MNHNS and SASEGT. The CDR3 nucleotides are TGTGCCAGCAGTGAGGTGAGAGGGAGGTCGTCCGAGCAGTACTTC. Translation: CASSEVRGRSSEQYF.

This clonotype was observed a few times. J is TRBJ2-3 and V is TRBV10-2; TRBD2 agrees at 11 bases. The V gene's germline CDR1 is WSHSY and CDR2 SAAADI. The CDR3 has 18 amino acids. V shed 2 bases, J shed 4 bases, and the junction held 11 bases outside the gene matches. The CDR3 loop reads CASSEDLGTSGSADTQYF. DNA of the CDR3: TGCGCCAGCAGTGAGGACCTGGGAACTAGCGGGAGTGCAGATACGCAGTATTTT.